The entry below gives a single T cell receptor beta chain sequence along with its context. The treatment is: over 15 received Ad26.COV2.S at low or high dose, single or two shots; 5 received placebo; per-sample allocation not given. Specimen acquisition occurred on day 63 following the initial vaccine or placebo injection. A Boston adult aged 18-55 years was the donor. Profiled with immunoSEQ multiplex PCR; TCRdb holds only in-frame clones, not every one. This sample yields roughly 510,000 clones, of which roughly 89% are seen a single time; 9.5% to 15% belongs to the top ten. The sample comes from a study of Ad26.COV2.S vaccination and SARS-CoV-2 variants. Germline-derived CDR1 and CDR2 are MDHEN and SYDVKM. Between the trimmed V and J ends, which lost 7 bases and 5 bases, there was a span of 14 bases. This CDR3 is 14 amino acids long.

The sequenced sample was peripheral blood, obtained in a trial of Ad26.COV2.S vaccine versus placebo. The J gene is TRBJ2-2, the V gene TRBV28; a possible D gene is TRBD2 (6 bases). The sequence was obtained from a person between 18 and 59 years old who received the Ad26.COV2.S COVID-19 vaccine or a placebo. The CDR3 coding sequence is TGTGCCAGCAAACCGGGACTTAGGACCGGGGAGCTGTTTTTT. Protein sequence: CASKPGLRTGELFF. The variable domain in full, with the rest retrieved from reference TRBV28 and TRBJ2-2, is DVKVTQSSRYLVKRTGEKVFLECVQDMDHENMFWYRQDPGLGLRLIYFSYDVKMKEKGDIPEGYSVSREKKERFSLILESASTNQTSMYLCASKPGLRTGELFFGEGSRLTVL.